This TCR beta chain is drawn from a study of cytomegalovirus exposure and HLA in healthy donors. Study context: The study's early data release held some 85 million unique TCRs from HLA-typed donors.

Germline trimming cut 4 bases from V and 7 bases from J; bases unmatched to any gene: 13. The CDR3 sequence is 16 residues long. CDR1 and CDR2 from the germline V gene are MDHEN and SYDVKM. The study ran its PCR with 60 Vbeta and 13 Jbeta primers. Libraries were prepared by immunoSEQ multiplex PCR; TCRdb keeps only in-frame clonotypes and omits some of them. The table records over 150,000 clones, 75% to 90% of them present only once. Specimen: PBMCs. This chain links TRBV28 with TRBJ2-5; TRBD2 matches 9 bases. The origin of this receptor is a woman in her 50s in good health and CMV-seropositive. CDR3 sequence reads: CASSSRMRGGVGTQYF. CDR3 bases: TGTGCCAGCAGTTCCCGGATGCGCGGGGGGGTCGGGACCCAGTACTTC.